The 3 T cell receptor beta chains below come from one sample, sequenced in a study of blood T cells in healthy people across ages (dated by TCRdb to between 2014 and 2016). Libraries were prepared through 5' RACE. The sample was run on an Illumina HiSeq 2500. A second PCR of about 6 to 11 cycles was performed with a sample-barcoded 5' primer and a J-beta primer mix. TCRdb reworked the public reads: Q25 trimming with fastp, MiXCR clone assembly, productive beta chains retained. Entries are consolidated by CDR3 protein sequence, retaining the most common genes and DNA. In this sample the table shows 650,000 to 800,000 distinct CDR3 sequences, under 45% of which occur a single time. The ten largest clones take up approximately 19% of the sample. The sample comprised blood. The receptors stem from a man aged 60 to 75 in good health.

The rearrangement links TRBV4-3 to TRBJ1-1, with 9 nucleotides matching TRBD1. CDR1 is LGHNA, CDR2 YSLEER, per germline. V shed 3 bases, J shed 0 bases, and the junction held 14 bases outside the gene matches. This CDR3 region has 19 residues. The CDR3 loop reads CASSHTRLGQGSLNTEAFF. DNA for the CDR3: TGCGCCAGCAGCCATACCCGGCTGGGACAGGGTTCCCTGAACACTGAAGCTTTCTTT.

For the CDR3, the DNA is TGCAGCGTCGACAGGGGGCGATCGGACACTGAAGCTTTCTTT. Its protein product is CSVDRGRSDTEAFF. J is TRBJ1-1 and V is TRBV29-1, with TRBD1 identical over 10 bases. CDR3 length: 14 residues. After removal of 6 bases from V and 3 bases from J, the junction contained 7 bases not matched to a gene. CDR1 is SQVTM, CDR2 ANQGSEA, per germline.

This clonotype was counted at least ten times. J is TRBJ2-1 and V is TRBV29-1; a possible D gene is TRBD2 (5 bases). Deletions cut 4 bases from V and 8 bases from J, with 12 bases between. The germline V gene encodes CDR1 SQVTM and CDR2 ANQGSEA. The CDR3 totals 12 residues. The CDR3 reads CSVAGGLDEQFF. Here the CDR3 DNA reads TGCAGCGTTGCCGGCGGGCTCGATGAGCAGTTCTTC.